These 28 T cell receptor beta chains originate from one sample sequenced in a study of cytomegalovirus exposure and HLA in healthy donors. 13 Jbeta primers and 60 Vbeta primers were used for the PCR. Generated by immunoSEQ multiplex PCR, the TCRdb table keeps only in-frame clones and is missing some. The table shows fewer than 250,000 clones, with about 78% occurring only once. Source material: PBMCs. These receptors all come from a male donor in good health and CMV-seronegative.

The CDR3 loop is CASAIIMNTEAFF. CDR3 bases: TGTGCCAGCGCTATAATCATGAACACTGAAGCTTTCTTT. This chain uses TRBV27 with TRBJ1-1; D remains unclear. CDR3 length equals 13 residues. V was clipped by 8 bases and J by 0 bases, with 10 bases between them. Germline CDR1 reads MNHEY; CDR2 reads SMNVEV (reference sequence).

The chain joins TRBV5-1 to TRBJ2-1; TRBD2 agrees at 12 bases. Per the germline V gene, CDR1 is SGHRS and CDR2 is YFSETQ. This CDR3 is 16 amino acids long. With V trimmed by 4 bases and J by 6 bases, 8 bases remained unmatched. The CDR3 nucleotides are TGCGCCAGCAGCGCCCTGACTAGCGGGAGTCGCAATGAGCAGTTCTTC. Its translation: CASSALTSGSRNEQFF.

The genes are TRBV5-1 and TRBJ2-6; 7 bases are shared with TRBD2. The CDR3 runs to 17 residues. The germline CDR1 and CDR2 sequences are SGHRS and YFSETQ. The V segment lost 1 base and the J segment 1 base; nucleotides outside the gene matches: 5. This CDR3 is CASSLMEGGSGANVLTF. The CDR3 DNA is TGCGCCAGCAGCTTGATGGAGGGAGGGTCTGGGGCCAACGTCCTGACTTTC. Supplemented by reference TRBV5-1 and TRBJ2-6, the full variable domain reads KAGVTQTPRYLIKTRGQQVTLSCSPISGHRSVSWYQQTPGQGLQFLFEYFSETQRNKGNFPGRFSGRQFSNSRSEMNVSTLELGDSALYLCASSLMEGGSGANVLTFGAGSRLTVL.

The chain joins TRBV10-1 to TRBJ2-3; 11 bases align to TRBD1. Germline lookup yields CDR1 WNHNN and CDR2 SYGVQD (reference sequence). With 3 bases clipped from V and 5 bases from J, the junction kept 10 bases outside the gene matches. The CDR3 length is 17 residues. The CDR3 region is CASSDNLGQGAKDTQYF. CDR3 DNA: TGCGCCAGCAGTGATAACTTAGGACAGGGGGCAAAAGATACGCAGTATTTT.

V and J are TRBV28 and TRBJ2-7, with a tentative D call TRBD1 (5 bases). With 6 bases removed from V and 5 bases from J, the gap between germline ends came to 14 bases. The CDR3 contains 13 residues. Germline values: CDR1 MDHEN, CDR2 SYDVKM. In DNA form, the CDR3 reads TGTGCCAGCAGGCGATCAGGGATCCACGAGCAGTACTTC. It yields the protein CASRRSGIHEQYF.

In this sample, this clone turned up a few times. The CDR3 nucleotides read TGTGCCAGCAGTTTAATCTCCGACTACGCCTACGAGCAGTACTTC. Encoded protein: CASSLISDYAYEQYF. The chain has TRBV28 and TRBJ2-7; TRBD2 might be the D (5 bases). This CDR3 region has 15 residues. Germline CDR1 MDHEN, CDR2 SYDVKM. Trimming took off 2 bases at V and 2 bases at J, with 13 bases between the two ends.

Details on this clone: At one boundary the junction diverges from the germline segment, which might be a read error. The V gene is TRBV7-9, the J gene TRBJ2-3; D gene ambiguous. This CDR3 contains 13 residues. The V gene's germline CDR1 is SEHNR and CDR2 FQNEAQ (reference sequence). CDR3 residues: CSSSLYGGDTQYF. The CDR3 DNA is TGTTCCAGCAGCTTGTATGGCGGAGATACGCAGTATTTT.

This clone was picked up a small number of times. This chain uses TRBV9 with TRBJ1-1; D is uncertain. Germline lookup yields CDR1 SGDLS and CDR2 YYNGEE. The CDR3 has 16 amino acids. Trimming pared 0 bases from V and 0 bases from J, leaving 12 bases between. The CDR3 DNA reads as TGTGCCAGCAGCGTAGGCGGAGGGAGTATGAACACTGAAGCTTTCTTT. Its translation: CASSVGGGSMNTEAFF.

This chain connects TRBV29-1 to TRBJ1-2, with D possibly matching TRBD1 (5 bases). The germline CDR1 and CDR2 sequences are SQVTM and ANQGSEA. The germline V and J ends were trimmed by 7 bases and 7 bases, with 16 bases remaining between them. The CDR3 is 12 residues long. The CDR3 spells CSGSGTEGGYTF. The DNA of the CDR3 is TGCAGCGGCTCCGGGACGGAGGGTGGCTACACCTTC.

This clone was counted only a few times. The V call is TRBV4-1, the J call TRBJ1-1; 7 nucleotides line up with TRBD1. Per germline, CDR1 MGHRA and CDR2 YSYEKL. This CDR3 contains 14 residues. Unmatched junction bases numbered 7, after V lost 4 bases and J lost 5 bases. CDR3 DNA: TGCGCCAGCAGCCGAGGAGACAGGGAGACTGAAGCTTTCTTT. Protein: CASSRGDRETEAFF.

This clone has a handful of counts. The CDR3 sequence: CASSDNYNEQFF. Written as DNA, the CDR3 is TGTGCCAGTAGTGACAACTACAATGAGCAGTTCTTC. The chain links TRBV19 to TRBJ2-1; no definite D call. The length of the CDR3 is 12 residues. V lost 5 bases and J lost 3, with 5 bases in between. CDR1 is LNHDA, CDR2 SQIVND, per germline (reference sequence).

This clone turned up a few times. The rearrangement joins TRBV6-5 to TRBJ1-1; 7 bases align to TRBD1. Trimming cost V 6 bases and J 0 bases; bases outside gene matches: 4. The CDR3 consists of 14 residues. The germline CDR1 and CDR2 sequences are MNHEY and SVGAGI. CDR3 sequence reads: CASRVDRLNTEAFF. The CDR3 bases are TGTGCCAGCAGGGTGGACAGGCTGAACACTGAAGCTTTCTTT.

The gene calls are TRBV7-9 and TRBJ2-7, with D possibly matching TRBD1 (5 bases). The CDR3 extends over 13 amino acids. V lost 5 bases and J 2 bases, leaving 10 bases between the germline ends. Germline-derived CDR1 and CDR2 are SEHNR and FQNEAQ (reference sequence). The CDR3 DNA follows: TGTGCCAGCAGCCAAGACAGTACCTACGAGCAGTACTTC. This encodes CASSQDSTYEQYF.

This clone was counted a single time. The gene calls are TRBV18 and TRBJ2-7; 10 nucleotides line up with TRBD2. J gave up 5 bases and V 3 bases, and 4 bases lay outside the gene matches. The CDR3 loop spans 14 amino acids. The germline V gene encodes CDR1 KGHSH and CDR2 LQKENI. CDR3 amino acids: CASSPGTSAHEQYF. The DNA of the CDR3 is TGTGCCAGCTCACCCGGGACTAGCGCACACGAGCAGTACTTC.

V is TRBV9 and J is TRBJ2-1, with 11 bases that match TRBD1. The junction had 1 base not matched to a gene; V was cut back by 0 bases and J by 2 bases. Germline V gene lookup returns CDR1 SGDLS and CDR2 YYNGEE. CDR3 length equals 16 residues. CDR3 amino acids: CASSVGDRGTYNEQFF. The DNA of the CDR3 is TGTGCCAGCAGCGTAGGGGACAGGGGGACCTACAATGAGCAGTTCTTC.

The sample holds one count of this clone. Other DNA sequences in the same sample also yield this CDR3. This chain uses TRBV5-8 with TRBJ2-7; the match to TRBD1 covers 7 bases. CDR1 and CDR2 (germline): SGHTS, YDEGEE. The CDR3 sequence is 15 residues long. The V gene end was trimmed by 2 bases and the J gene end by 0 bases; junction bases not matched to a gene: 5. CDR3 nucleotide sequence: TGTGCCAGCAGCTTTAGGGGACAGACCTCCTACGAGCAGTACTTC. This translates into CASSFRGQTSYEQYF.

Here the CDR3 DNA reads TGTGCCAGCAGTTACGCCGTTGGGACTCACAATGAGCAGTTCTTC. Translated: CASSYAVGTHNEQFF. The rearrangement uses TRBV6-6 and TRBJ2-1, with TRBD2 as a possible D gene (6 bases). Germline V gives CDR1 MNHNY, CDR2 SVGAGI (reference sequence). V lost 2 bases and J 5 bases, leaving 13 bases between the germline ends. The CDR3 is 15 residues long.

The V gene is TRBV25-1, the J gene TRBJ2-6, with D tentatively TRBD2 (6 bases). The V end was cut by 2 bases, the J end by 2 bases, with 13 bases between. Per germline, CDR1 MGHDK and CDR2 SYGVNS. There are 17 residues in the CDR3. The CDR3 nucleotides read TGTGCCAGCAGTGAAGTTAGCGGCGGGGCTGGGGCCAACGTCCTGACTTTC. Protein: CASSEVSGGAGANVLTF.

The rearrangement joins TRBV6-5 to TRBJ2-6; the D gene is possibly TRBD1 (5 bases). Between the trimmed V and J ends, which lost 0 bases and 2 bases, there was a span of 5 bases. CDR3 size: 15 residues. CDR1 is MNHEY, CDR2 SVGAGI, per germline. CDR3 nucleotide sequence: TGTGCCAGCAGTTACTCGACAGCTGGGGCCAACGTCCTGACTTTC. Translation gives CASSYSTAGANVLTF.

The chain employs TRBV30 and TRBJ2-7, with no clear D. CDR1 and CDR2 (germline): GTSNPN, SVGIG (reference sequence). The CDR3 extends over 12 amino acids. Trimming left V 2 bases short and J 1 base short, with 6 bases between. DNA of the CDR3: TGTGCCTGGAGTAGCGTATCCTACGAGCAGTACTTC. Translation gives CAWSSVSYEQYF. The whole variable domain, remainder taken from reference TRBV30 and TRBJ2-7, is SQTIHQWPATLVQPVGSPLSLECTVEGTSNPNLYWYRQAAGRGLQLLFYSVGIGQISSEVPQNLSASRPQDRQFILSSKKLLLSDSGFYLCAWSSVSYEQYFGPGTRLTVT.

V is TRBV28 and J is TRBJ1-4, with TRBD1 identical over 10 bases. The CDR3 has 16 amino acids. Germline V gene lookup returns CDR1 MDHEN and CDR2 SYDVKM. With V trimmed by 6 bases and J by 2 bases, 6 bases remained unmatched. DNA of the CDR3: TGTGCCAGCAGCCTAACGGACAGGGGGACTAATGAAAAACTGTTTTTT. This sequence encodes CASSLTDRGTNEKLFF.

The chain recombines TRBV4-1 with TRBJ2-5; TRBD2 might be the D (5 bases). CDR1 is MGHRA, CDR2 YSYEKL, per germline. The V end was cut by 3 bases, the J end by 5 bases, with 19 bases between. The CDR3 has 16 residues. This chain's CDR3 is CASSQTLAPLGETQYF. The CDR3 region has the DNA TGCGCCAGCAGCCAGACCCTAGCTCCCCTCGGGGAGACCCAGTACTTC.

The chain uses TRBV6-5 and TRBJ2-7; weak D call: TRBD1 (5 bases). The V gene lost 5 bases and the J gene lost 5 bases, with 10 bases spanning the gap. The length of the CDR3 is 12 residues. The germline V gene encodes CDR1 MNHEY and CDR2 SVGAGI. The chain's CDR3 is CASSEQVNEQYF. The CDR3 DNA reads TGTGCCAGCAGTGAACAGGTTAACGAGCAGTACTTC.

The chain carries TRBV2 and TRBJ2-2, with D unresolved. This CDR3 contains 14 residues. V lost 3 bases and J 3 bases, leaving 8 bases between the germline ends. Germline V gene data show CDR1 as SNHLY and CDR2 as FYNNEI. CDR3 protein: CASSDRSHTGELFF. Here the CDR3 DNA reads TGTGCCAGCAGTGACAGATCCCACACCGGGGAGCTGTTTTTT.

This clone appeared once. The J gene is TRBJ2-5, the V gene TRBV28; possibly TRBD1 for D (6 bases). The CDR3 length is 14 residues. Trimming shortened V by 3 bases and J by 7 bases, and 15 bases separated the two germline ends. Germline CDR1 reads MDHEN; CDR2 reads SYDVKM. CDR3 residues: CASSFLDSSGTQYF. In DNA, the CDR3 is TGTGCCAGCAGTTTTTTGGACAGTTCGGGGACCCAGTACTTC.

The chain recombines TRBV7-6 with TRBJ2-5, with TRBD2 matching 13 bases. The J call could be wrong; TRBJ2-7 is a better fit for the DNA end. The germline V gene encodes CDR1 SGHVS and CDR2 FNYEAQ. This CDR3 region has 15 residues. In DNA form, the CDR3 reads TGTGCCAGCAGCTTAGGACTAGCGGGAGGTGGCGAGCAGTACTTC. This codes for CASSLGLAGGGEQYF.

The rearrangement links TRBV28 to TRBJ1-1; 9 bases map to TRBD1. This CDR3 is built from 13 residues. CDR1 is MDHEN and CDR2 is SYDVKM in the germline V gene. Germline trimming cut 5 bases from V and 5 bases from J; bases unmatched to any gene: 3. CDR3 in DNA: TGTGCCAGCAGTCCCGGGACAGGGACTGAAGCTTTCTTT. This encodes CASSPGTGTEAFF.

This rearrangement joins TRBV7-9 to TRBJ1-3; D perhaps matches TRBD1 (6 bases). V lost 4 bases and J lost 0, with 19 bases in between. The CDR3 runs to 18 residues. In germline, CDR1 is SEHNR, CDR2 FQNEAQ (reference sequence). Here the CDR3 DNA reads TGTGCCAGCAGCTCTAGGGGAAGCAGGGGATCCTCTGGAAACACCATATATTTT. Translation gives CASSSRGSRGSSGNTIYF.